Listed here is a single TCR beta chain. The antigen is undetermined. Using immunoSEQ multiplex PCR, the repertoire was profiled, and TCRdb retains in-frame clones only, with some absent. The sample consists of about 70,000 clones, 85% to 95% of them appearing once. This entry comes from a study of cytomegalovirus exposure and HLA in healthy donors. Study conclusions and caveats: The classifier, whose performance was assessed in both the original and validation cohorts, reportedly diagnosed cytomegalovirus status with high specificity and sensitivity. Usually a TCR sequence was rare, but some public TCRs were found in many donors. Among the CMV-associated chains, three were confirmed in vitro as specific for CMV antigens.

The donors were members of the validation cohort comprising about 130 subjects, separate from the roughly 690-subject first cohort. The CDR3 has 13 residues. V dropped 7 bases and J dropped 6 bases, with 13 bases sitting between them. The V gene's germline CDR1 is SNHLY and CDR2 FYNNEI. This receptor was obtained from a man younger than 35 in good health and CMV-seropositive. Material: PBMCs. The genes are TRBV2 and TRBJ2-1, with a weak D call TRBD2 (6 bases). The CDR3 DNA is TGTGCCAGCAACCGGGAGAGGGGCAATGAGCAGTTCTTC. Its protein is CASNRERGNEQFF. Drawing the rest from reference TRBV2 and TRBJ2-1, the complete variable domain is EPEVTQTPSHQVTQMGQEVILRCVPISNHLYFYWYRQILGQKVEFLVSFYNNEISEKSEIFDDQFSVERPDGSNFTLKIRSTKLEDSAMYFCASNRERGNEQFFGPGTRLTVL.